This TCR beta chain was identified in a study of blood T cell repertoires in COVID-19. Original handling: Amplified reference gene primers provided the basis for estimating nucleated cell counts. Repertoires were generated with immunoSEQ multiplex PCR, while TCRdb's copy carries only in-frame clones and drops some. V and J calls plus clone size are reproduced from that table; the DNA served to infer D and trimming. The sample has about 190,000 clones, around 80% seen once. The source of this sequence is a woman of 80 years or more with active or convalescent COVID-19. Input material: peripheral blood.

The CDR3 sequence is CASSPGSSYNEQFF. The CDR3 bases are TGTGCCAGCAGTCCGGGGAGCTCCTACAATGAGCAGTTCTTC. The V and J genes are TRBV7-2 and TRBJ2-1; D may be TRBD2 (5 bases). The V gene's germline CDR1 is SGHTA and CDR2 FQGNSA. Trimming stripped 6 bases from V and 0 bases from J, with 9 bases between. The CDR3 has 14 residues.